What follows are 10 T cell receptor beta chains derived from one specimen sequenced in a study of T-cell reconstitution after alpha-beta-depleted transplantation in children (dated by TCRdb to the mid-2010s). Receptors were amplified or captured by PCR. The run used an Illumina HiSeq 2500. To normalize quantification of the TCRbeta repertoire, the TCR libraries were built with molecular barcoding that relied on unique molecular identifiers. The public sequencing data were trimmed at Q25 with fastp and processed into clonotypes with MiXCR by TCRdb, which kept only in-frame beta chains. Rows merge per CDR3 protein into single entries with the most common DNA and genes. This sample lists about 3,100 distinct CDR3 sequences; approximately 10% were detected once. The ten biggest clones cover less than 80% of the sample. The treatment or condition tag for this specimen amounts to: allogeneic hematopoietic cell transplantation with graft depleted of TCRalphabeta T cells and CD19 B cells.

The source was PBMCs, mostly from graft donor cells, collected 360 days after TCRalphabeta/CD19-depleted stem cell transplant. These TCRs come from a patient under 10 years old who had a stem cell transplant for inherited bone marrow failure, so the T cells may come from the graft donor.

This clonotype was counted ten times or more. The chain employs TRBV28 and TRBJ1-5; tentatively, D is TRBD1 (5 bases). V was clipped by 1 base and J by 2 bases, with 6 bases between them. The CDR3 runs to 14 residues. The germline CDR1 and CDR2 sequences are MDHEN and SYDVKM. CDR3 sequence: CASSLSQGNQPQHF. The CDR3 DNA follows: TGTGCCAGCAGTTTATCACAGGGCAATCAGCCCCAGCATTTT.

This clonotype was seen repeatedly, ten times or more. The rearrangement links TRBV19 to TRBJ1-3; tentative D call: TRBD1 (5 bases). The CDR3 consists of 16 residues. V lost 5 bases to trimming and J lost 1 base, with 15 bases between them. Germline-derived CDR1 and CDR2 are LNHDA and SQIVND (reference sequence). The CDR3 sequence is CASSPGRLRSGNTIYF. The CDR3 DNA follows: TGTGCCAGTAGTCCGGGACGGCTCCGATCTGGAAACACCATATATTTT.

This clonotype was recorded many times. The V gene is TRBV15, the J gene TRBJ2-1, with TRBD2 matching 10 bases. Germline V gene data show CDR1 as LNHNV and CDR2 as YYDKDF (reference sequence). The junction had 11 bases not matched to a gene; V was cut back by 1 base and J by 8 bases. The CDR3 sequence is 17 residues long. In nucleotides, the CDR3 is TGTGCCACCAGCAGAGGTGGTATGGGGCTAGCGGGGGATGAGCAGTTCTTC. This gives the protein CATSRGGMGLAGDEQFF.

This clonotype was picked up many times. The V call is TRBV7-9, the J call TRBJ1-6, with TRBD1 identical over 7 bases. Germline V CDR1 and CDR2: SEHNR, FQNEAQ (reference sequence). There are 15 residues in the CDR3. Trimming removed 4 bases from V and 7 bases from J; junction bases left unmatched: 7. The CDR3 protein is CASSSYRGQNSPLHF. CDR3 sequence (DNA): TGTGCCAGCAGCTCCTACAGGGGTCAAAATTCACCCCTCCACTTT.

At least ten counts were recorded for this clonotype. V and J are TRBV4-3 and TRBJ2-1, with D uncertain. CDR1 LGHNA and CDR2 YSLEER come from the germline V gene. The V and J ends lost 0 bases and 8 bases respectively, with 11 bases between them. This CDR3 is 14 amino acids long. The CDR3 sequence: CASSQEAPGDEQFF. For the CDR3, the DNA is TGCGCCAGCAGCCAAGAGGCACCTGGGGATGAGCAGTTCTTC.

The CDR3 bases are TGTGGGGCCTTCGACGGAAACACCGGGGAGCTGTTTTTT. Translating gives CGAFDGNTGELFF. The chain has TRBV24-1 and TRBJ2-2, with no clear D. Germline-derived CDR1 and CDR2 are KGHDR and SFDVKD. The CDR3 extends over 13 amino acids.

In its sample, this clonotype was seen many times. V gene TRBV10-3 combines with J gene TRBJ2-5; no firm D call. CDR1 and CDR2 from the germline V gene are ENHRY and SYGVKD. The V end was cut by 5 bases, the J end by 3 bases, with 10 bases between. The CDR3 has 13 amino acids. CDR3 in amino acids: CAISRGREETQYF. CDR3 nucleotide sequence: TGTGCCATCAGTCGAGGACGGGAAGAGACCCAGTACTTC.

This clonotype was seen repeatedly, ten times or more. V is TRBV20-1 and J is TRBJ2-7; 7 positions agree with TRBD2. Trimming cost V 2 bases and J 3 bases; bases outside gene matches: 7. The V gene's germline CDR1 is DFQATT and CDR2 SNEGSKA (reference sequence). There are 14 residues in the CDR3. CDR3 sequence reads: CSARQGAGRYEQYF. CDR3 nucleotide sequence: TGCAGTGCTAGACAAGGAGCGGGACGCTACGAGCAGTACTTC.

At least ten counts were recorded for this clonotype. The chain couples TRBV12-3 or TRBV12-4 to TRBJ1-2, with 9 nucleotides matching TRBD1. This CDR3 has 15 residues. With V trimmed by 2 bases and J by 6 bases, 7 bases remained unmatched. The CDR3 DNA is TGTGCCAGCAGTTTATACGGGGACAGGGAAGATGGCTACACCTTC. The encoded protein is CASSLYGDREDGYTF.

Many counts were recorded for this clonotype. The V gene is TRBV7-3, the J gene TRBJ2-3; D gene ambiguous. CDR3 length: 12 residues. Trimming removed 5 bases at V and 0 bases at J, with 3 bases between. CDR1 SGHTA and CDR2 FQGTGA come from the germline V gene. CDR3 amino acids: CASSPSTDTQYF. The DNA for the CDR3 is TGTGCCAGCAGCCCGAGCACAGATACGCAGTATTTT.